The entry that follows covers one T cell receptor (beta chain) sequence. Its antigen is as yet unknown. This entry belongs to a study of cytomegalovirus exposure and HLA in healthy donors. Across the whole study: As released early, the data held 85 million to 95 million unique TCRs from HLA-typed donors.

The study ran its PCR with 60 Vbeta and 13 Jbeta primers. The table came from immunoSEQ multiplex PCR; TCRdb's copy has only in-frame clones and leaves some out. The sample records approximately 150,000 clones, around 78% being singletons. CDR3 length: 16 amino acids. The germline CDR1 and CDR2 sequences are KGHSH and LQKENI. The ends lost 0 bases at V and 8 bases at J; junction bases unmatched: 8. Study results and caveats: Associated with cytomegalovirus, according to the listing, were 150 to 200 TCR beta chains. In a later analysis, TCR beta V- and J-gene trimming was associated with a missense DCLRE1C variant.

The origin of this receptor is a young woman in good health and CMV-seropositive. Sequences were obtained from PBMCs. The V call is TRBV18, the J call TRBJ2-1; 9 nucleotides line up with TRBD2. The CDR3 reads CASSPPGGGGAHEQFF. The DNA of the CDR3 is TGTGCCAGCTCACCACCAGGCGGGGGGGGAGCTCATGAGCAGTTCTTC.